A single sample is the source of the 18 T cell receptor beta chains below, sequenced in a study of shared clonotypes between healthy human individuals. Naive-designated CD8 cells lacked CD45RO, were positively enriched for CCR7, and omitted terminally differentiated effector memory CD45RA+ cells. Clones were read by immunoSEQ multiplex PCR, and TCRdb kept only the in-frame ones, dropping some. The table has 1.5 million to 2.5 million clones, about 95% seen once. The sequenced sample was naive CD8+ T cells sorted from blood. The receptor set was obtained from a man between 18 and 35 years old in good health.

The chain recombines TRBV29-1 with TRBJ2-7; D is possibly TRBD1 (6 bases). From germline, CDR1 is SQVTM and CDR2 ANQGSEA. V lost 1 base and J 5 bases, leaving 12 bases between the germline ends. The CDR3 is 13 amino acids. This CDR3 is CSVEVLDRNEQYF. CDR3 bases: TGCAGCGTTGAAGTCCTGGACAGAAACGAGCAGTACTTC.

The V gene is TRBV10-3, the J gene TRBJ1-2; D gene unclear. This CDR3 region has 14 residues. Germline values: CDR1 ENHRY, CDR2 SYGVKD. V shed 3 bases and J shed 5 bases, with 13 bases lying between them. CDR3 sequence: CAISDDIMAYGYTF. As DNA, the CDR3 is TGTGCCATCAGTGACGACATAATGGCGTATGGCTACACCTTC.

The rearrangement joins TRBV11-2 to TRBJ1-1; D remains unclear. V lost 1 base and J 0 bases, leaving 6 bases between the germline ends. The CDR3 is 14 residues long. The germline CDR1 and CDR2 sequences are SGHAT and FQNNGV. The CDR3 is CASSLGLLNTEAFF. The CDR3 region has the DNA TGTGCCAGCAGCTTAGGATTGTTGAACACTGAAGCTTTCTTT.

V usage is TRBV6-5 and J usage is TRBJ2-2; 10 bases fit TRBD1. This CDR3 contains 15 residues. Germline V gene sequence: CDR1 MNHEY, CDR2 SVGAGI. Trimming took 2 bases from V and 3 from J; bases not matched to a gene: 0. The CDR3 spells CASSYGTGDTGELFF. CDR3 nucleotide sequence: TGTGCCAGCAGTTACGGGACAGGGGACACCGGGGAGCTGTTTTTT.

This clone was found once. This chain connects TRBV7-2 to TRBJ2-4, with 7 bases lining up with TRBD2. Trimming cost V 5 bases and J 0 bases; bases outside gene matches: 4. The CDR3 runs to 15 residues. From germline, CDR1 is SGHTA and CDR2 FQGNSA. The CDR3 protein is CASSAPGGAKNIQYF. The CDR3 coding sequence is TGTGCCAGCAGCGCCCCGGGGGGAGCCAAAAACATTCAGTACTTC.

The CDR3 region is CASSLLAGGNEQFF. DNA of the CDR3: TGCGCCAGCAGCCTACTAGCGGGAGGTAATGAGCAGTTCTTC. The chain carries TRBV4-1 and TRBJ2-1; 12 nucleotides line up with TRBD2. The germline gives CDR1 MGHRA, CDR2 YSYEKL. V shed 4 bases and J 7 bases; nucleotides not matched to a gene: 2. This CDR3 has 14 residues.

This clone was seen once. Other nucleotide sequences in the sample specify the same CDR3. This chain joins TRBV9 and TRBJ2-7, with D unresolved. Germline V gene sequence: CDR1 SGDLS, CDR2 YYNGEE. The CDR3 extends over 14 amino acids. The V gene lost 0 bases and the J gene lost 1 base, with 8 bases spanning the gap. This CDR3 reads CASSVGGPSYEQYF. As DNA, the CDR3 is TGTGCCAGCAGCGTAGGTGGTCCTTCCTACGAGCAGTACTTC. The full variable domain, in which reference TRBV9 and TRBJ2-7 provide the parts outside the CDR3, is DSGVTQTPKHLITATGQRVTLRCSPRSGDLSVYWYQQSLDQGLQFLIQYYNGEERAKGNILERFSAQQFPDLHSELNLSSLELGDSALYFCASSVGGPSYEQYFGPGTRLTVT.

This chain uses TRBV18 with TRBJ2-2, with D unresolved. This CDR3 is built from 12 residues. CDR1 and CDR2 from the germline V gene are KGHSH and LQKENI. Trimming shortened V by 10 bases and J by 3 bases, and 9 bases separated the two germline ends. The CDR3 region is CANYWDTGELFF. In DNA form, the CDR3 reads TGTGCCAACTACTGGGACACCGGGGAGCTGTTTTTT.

The table lists this clone with a count of one. CDR3 sequence: CAWSVGIAGEETQYF. The CDR3 nucleotides read TGTGCCTGGAGTGTAGGGATAGCGGGGGAAGAGACCCAGTACTTC. The V and J genes are TRBV30 and TRBJ2-5; 9 nucleotides match TRBD2. V gave up 0 bases and J gave up 3 bases; unmatched junction bases: 5. This CDR3 has 15 amino acids. In germline, CDR1 is GTSNPN, CDR2 SVGIG (reference sequence).

The chain has TRBV13 and TRBJ2-5; D tentatively fits TRBD1 or TRBD2 (6 bases each). V dropped 5 bases and J dropped 10 bases, with 23 bases sitting between them. Germline CDR1 and CDR2: PRHDT and FYEKMQ (reference sequence). This CDR3 has 15 amino acids. The CDR3 nucleotides read TGTGCCAGCAGCCCGTCAACAGGGAAGGGGGGCGACCAGTACTTC. This codes for CASSPSTGKGGDQYF.

This rearrangement joins TRBV11-3 to TRBJ2-7; the D is unclear. The CDR3 loop spans 13 amino acids. The germline gives CDR1 SGHNT, CDR2 YENEEA. V gave up 5 bases and J gave up 0 bases, with 8 bases separating them. CDR3 sequence: CASSVGGSYEQYF. Here the CDR3 DNA reads TGTGCCAGCAGCGTGGGCGGCTCCTACGAGCAGTACTTC. Variable domain in full (rest from reference TRBV11-3 and TRBJ2-7): EAGVVQSPRYKIIEKKQPVAFWCNPISGHNTLYWYLQNLGQGPELLIRYENEEAVDDSQLPKDRFSAERLKGVDSTLKIQPAELGDSAVYLCASSVGGSYEQYFGPGTRLTVT.

J is TRBJ1-1 and V is TRBV5-1; 10 bases fit TRBD1. This CDR3 has 14 residues. Unmatched junction bases numbered 8, after V lost 5 bases and J lost 7 bases. Germline V gene data show CDR1 as SGHRS and CDR2 as YFSETQ. DNA of the CDR3: TGCGCCAGCAGAAGGACAGGGGGACTCGATGAAGCTTTCTTT. Translating gives CASRRTGGLDEAFF.

The chain has TRBV7-8 and TRBJ1-2; 8 bases are shared with TRBD1. CDR1 is SGHVS and CDR2 is FQNEAQ in the germline V gene. The CDR3 length is 14 residues. V lost 2 bases, J lost 5 bases, and 4 bases stayed unmatched. The CDR3 nucleotides are TGTGCCAGCAGCTTACCGACAGGGGAATATGGCTACACCTTC. It specifies CASSLPTGEYGYTF.

The genes are TRBV4-1 and TRBJ2-5; D might be TRBD2 (6 bases). Germline V CDR1 and CDR2: MGHRA, YSYEKL. V was clipped by 0 bases and J by 5 bases, with 13 bases between them. The CDR3 is 15 residues long. CDR3 in amino acids: CASSQDPGDLETQYF. CDR3 nucleotides: TGCGCCAGCAGCCAAGATCCGGGGGACTTGGAGACCCAGTACTTC.

The chain combines TRBV4-1 with TRBJ2-7; possibly TRBD2 for D (7 bases). The CDR3 sequence is 15 residues long. Trimming took 1 base from V and 3 from J, leaving 13 bases between them. The germline V gene encodes CDR1 MGHRA and CDR2 YSYEKL. CDR3 region: CASSQVGGRNYEQYF. In DNA form, the CDR3 reads TGCGCCAGCAGCCAAGTCGGGGGGCGCAACTACGAGCAGTACTTC.

V is TRBV9 and J is TRBJ2-2; no definite D call. The CDR3 has 14 amino acids. Per the germline V gene, CDR1 is SGDLS and CDR2 is YYNGEE. V dropped 3 bases and J dropped 5 bases, with 11 bases sitting between them. Here the CDR3 reads CASSGLDGTGELFF. The CDR3, as DNA: TGTGCCAGCAGCGGATTGGACGGGACCGGGGAGCTGTTTTTT.

This chain connects TRBV4-1 to TRBJ1-2, with TRBD1 as a possible D gene (6 bases). This CDR3 region has 14 residues. The ends were cut back, 0 bases at V and 8 bases at J, with 13 bases in the middle. Germline V lookup: CDR1 MGHRA, CDR2 YSYEKL. The CDR3 DNA sequence: TGCGCCAGCAGCCAAGAACCGGGGGCGCGCGGCTACACCTTC. Translating it yields CASSQEPGARGYTF.

The rearrangement joins TRBV6-1 to TRBJ1-5, with D perhaps TRBD1 (5 bases). CDR3 size: 16 residues. Trimming removed 2 bases at V and 0 bases at J, with 11 bases between. CDR1 and CDR2 from the germline V gene are MNHNS and SASEGT. CDR3 coding DNA: TGTGCCAGCAGTGAATGGGGACGCGATAGCAATCAGCCCCAGCATTTT. It is translated as CASSEWGRDSNQPQHF.